Given below is one TCR beta chain in context. The table lists this clonotype with many counts. Its antigen has not been determined. Base-call qualities are not available, and no considerably larger clone is one nucleotide away. The data are from a study of blood T cells in healthy people across ages (dated by TCRdb to the mid-2010s). At the level of the whole study: In model experiments, template switching captured about one uniquely barcoded TCR beta cDNA molecule for every two T cells. To avoid experimental bias, donors of different ages were distributed randomly across sequencing lanes. Age-related changes in TCR beta repertoire diversity were measured in the study by deep sequencing normalized with unique cDNA molecular identifiers. For two donors (one aged 18 to 29 and one aged 80 or older), the study analyzed two additional independent replicas of 1 million unique cDNA reads from the same blood draw. The donors were split into four age groups: young (average about 16 years), middle-aged (roughly 39), aged (more than 60) and long-lived (roughly 77).

On the study overall, not on this receptor specifically: Observed TCR beta diversity per million T cells fell roughly linearly with age, and a significant reduction was already apparent by age about 36. Compared with the aged group, more naive CD4+ T cells, fewer expanded clones and increased TCR diversity were shown by the long-lived group, suggesting age selection. Conclusive comparison of naive and antigen-experienced compartments was prevented by the profiling of bulk unsorted PBMCs. There was a strong correlation between observed TCR beta diversity and the percentage of naive T cells measured by flow cytometry. Because donor CMV infection status was unknown, age-related changes in expanded clonotypes were potentially confounded. Estimates of total diversity based on one million sequenced T cells were regarded as lower bounds and as underestimates.

CDR1 is given as SGHVS and CDR2 as FQNEAQ, both from the germline V gene. V and J lose 1 base and 5 bases, and a span of 18 bases separates them. CDR3 length: 16 amino acids, cysteine to phenylalanine. Of all the DNA, just the CDR3 is kept, 48 bases in frame from base 1. Library construction relied on 5' RACE. The reads were generated on an Illumina HiSeq 2500. The second PCR ran for about 6 to 12 cycles and used a J-beta primer mix along with a sample-barcoded 5' primer. A unique molecular identifier was introduced onto each TCR beta cDNA molecule by a template-switch 5' adaptor carrying 12 random nucleotides. At least 2.5 million CDR3-containing paired-end reads were obtained from each sample. The Mint cDNA synthesis kit, primed by a TRBC-specific oligonucleotide, was used to synthesize first-strand cDNA from all RNA. Following uracil-DNA glycosylase treatment, all cDNA underwent a first 18-cycle PCR with the universal primers M1SS and BC2_uni_R. From the authors' description of their analysis: For normalization, 1 million high-quality reads were randomly selected from each sample, with every read carrying a distinct molecular identifier. Instead of being binned into consensus sequences, reads with shared molecular identifiers were discarded. CDR3 identification, clonotype clustering and error correction used MiTCR with a Q25 quality threshold and the strictest error-elimination algorithm. A nonparametric unseen species model using Euler transformation provided a lower-bound estimate of total TCR beta diversity. The public reads were run again by TCRdb, first through fastp at Q25 and then through MiXCR, and only productive beta chains were kept. When rows share a CDR3 protein, they turn into one entry using the most common DNA and genes. The V and J calls and clone size come from TCRdb's table, not from the authors' own analysis. The sample data list about 770,000 distinct CDR3 sequences, and approximately 44% of these were observed just once. In total, the top ten clones hold roughly 18% of the sample.

Systemically healthy Caucasian individuals from Russia, some 36 in total and aged about 6 to 100 years, were included as donors. Each donor gave around 9.8 milliliters of peripheral blood, collected into EDTA-treated Vacutainer tubes. PBMCs were isolated by Ficoll-Paque density-gradient centrifugation, with at least 6 million obtained per sample. Trizol reagent was used to extract total RNA from the PBMCs, yielding at least 5.5 micrograms per sample. The percentages of naive CD45RAhigh/CD27high T cells were determined by flow cytometry on a PBMC aliquot from every donor. This receptor was taken from a man in his fifties or sixties in good health. The sequencing sample was made of blood. This receptor chain uses TRBV7-8 and TRBJ2-7; possibly the D gene is TRBD1, per 5 matching bases. The CDR3 in this case is CASSLVSAGRTNEQYF. The bases read TGTGCCAGCAGCTTAGTCTCTGCAGGGCGCACCAACGAGCAGTACTTC.